This TCR beta chain was captured by sequencing in a study of blood T cell repertoires in COVID-19. Donors in Cohort 3 who had recovered were those with two negative PCRs, healthcare professional clearance, or resolution of their symptoms. The V end was cut by 3 bases, the J end by 5 bases, with 19 bases between. The CDR3 covers 17 residues. In germline, CDR1 is KGHSH, CDR2 LQKENI. Clones were sequenced by immunoSEQ multiplex PCR, and TCRdb holds only the in-frame ones, with some missing. The profile shows approximately 150,000 clones, 65% to 85% of them singletons. The V and J genes are TRBV18 and TRBJ2-2; the D is unclear. This receptor was taken from a man between 35 and 55 years old who had recovered from COVID-19. The sample comprised PBMCs or T cells enriched from blood (not recorded which). In DNA form, the CDR3 reads TGTGCCAGCTCACCCTCCTCGAGGCTAACACCTACCGGGGAGCTGTTTTTT. As protein: CASSPSSRLTPTGELFF.